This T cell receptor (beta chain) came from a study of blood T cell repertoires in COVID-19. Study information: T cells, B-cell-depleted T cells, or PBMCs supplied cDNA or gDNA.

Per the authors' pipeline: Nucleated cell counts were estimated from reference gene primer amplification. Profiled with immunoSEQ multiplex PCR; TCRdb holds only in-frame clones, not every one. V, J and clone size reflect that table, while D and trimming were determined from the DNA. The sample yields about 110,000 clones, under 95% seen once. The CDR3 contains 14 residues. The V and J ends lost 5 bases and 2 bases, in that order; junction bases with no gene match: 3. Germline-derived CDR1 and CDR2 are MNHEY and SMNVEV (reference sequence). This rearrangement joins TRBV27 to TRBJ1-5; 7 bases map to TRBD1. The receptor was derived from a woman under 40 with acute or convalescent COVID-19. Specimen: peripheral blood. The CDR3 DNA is TGTGCCAGCAGTCCGGGGACAGGCAATCAGCCCCAGCATTTT. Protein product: CASSPGTGNQPQHF.